This entry lists 9 T cell receptor beta chains sequenced from one sample in a study of blood T cell repertoires in COVID-19. The protocol was immunoSEQ multiplex PCR, while the TCRdb copy is restricted to in-frame clones and leaves out a portion. The sample carries about 260,000 clones, around 80% recorded once. Input material: peripheral blood. The receptors derive from a woman aged 80 or over with acute or convalescent COVID-19.

The rearrangement joins TRBV7-9 to TRBJ1-2; 10 bases map to TRBD1. Losses at the gene ends were 1 base for V and 4 bases for J; bases not matched to a gene: 3. The CDR3 has 15 residues. Germline-derived CDR1 and CDR2 are SEHNR and FQNEAQ (reference sequence). CDR3 loop: CASSLETGGIYGYTF. In nucleotides, the CDR3 is TGTGCCAGCAGCTTAGAGACAGGGGGCATCTATGGCTACACCTTC.

V gene TRBV2 combines with J gene TRBJ2-6, with D unclear. The germline V gene encodes CDR1 SNHLY and CDR2 FYNNEI. V was shortened by 7 bases and J by 4 bases, with 5 bases between the two germline ends. This CDR3 has 12 amino acids. The CDR3 loop is CASNRGANVLTF. CDR3 bases: TGTGCCAGCAACCGGGGGGCCAACGTCCTGACTTTC.

This sequence joins TRBV5-8 and TRBJ1-3; unclear D gene. Trimming shortened V by 4 bases and J by 0 bases, and 5 bases separated the two germline ends. The CDR3 extends over 13 amino acids. Germline-derived CDR1 and CDR2 are SGHTS and YDEGEE. The CDR3 region has the DNA TGTGCCAGCAGCGTGAGCTCTGGAAACACCATATATTTT. The encoded protein is CASSVSSGNTIYF.

This clone has just one count. The J gene is TRBJ1-2, the V gene TRBV5-6, with D maybe TRBD1 (6 bases). V lost 5 bases, J lost 3 bases, and 17 bases lay in between. The germline gives CDR1 SGHDT, CDR2 YYEEEE. There are 15 residues in the CDR3. CDR3 DNA sequence: TGTGCCAGCAGAACCGGGACACAGGGCGACTATGGCTACACCTTC. Protein: CASRTGTQGDYGYTF.

This clone appeared a single time. The rearrangement uses TRBV3-1 (or the pseudogene TRBV3-2) and TRBJ2-1; D might be TRBD2 (7 bases). The CDR3 has 15 amino acids. V was pared by 4 bases and J by 6 bases, with 16 bases between. Germline lookup yields CDR1 LGHDT and CDR2 YNNKEL (reference sequence). In DNA, the CDR3 is TGTGCCAGCAGCCCTACCCGGGGGGCAGTCAATGAGCAGTTCTTC. This sequence encodes CASSPTRGAVNEQFF.

A few counts support this clone. The genes are TRBV2 and TRBJ1-1; D not certain. Germline CDR1 and CDR2: SNHLY and FYNNEI. The CDR3 consists of 13 residues. Trimming shortened V by 8 bases and J by 0 bases, and 10 bases separated the two germline ends. The CDR3 loop is CASSGGMNTEAFF. The CDR3 DNA reads as TGTGCCAGCTCGGGTGGAATGAACACTGAAGCTTTCTTT.

The V gene is TRBV11-2, the J gene TRBJ1-5; a weak D match, TRBD1 (6 bases). Germline values: CDR1 SGHAT, CDR2 FQNNGV. Trimming shortened V by 3 bases and J by 3 bases, and 9 bases separated the two germline ends. This CDR3 spans 14 amino acids. The CDR3 region has the DNA TGTGCCAGCAGCTTGGACAGTTACAATCAGCCCCAGCATTTT. Encoded protein: CASSLDSYNQPQHF.

V is TRBV19 and J is TRBJ1-1, with 9 bases identical to TRBD1. Germline V lookup: CDR1 LNHDA, CDR2 SQIVND (reference sequence). J lost 10 bases, V lost 5 bases, and 17 bases had no gene match. This CDR3 is built from 16 residues. CDR3 nucleotide sequence: TGTGCCAGTAGTGTGACCGGGACAGGGAATTTTGTCAGAGCTTTCTTT. It codes for CASSVTGTGNFVRAFF.

CDR3 bases: TGTGCCAGCAGCTTACAGGGTGGACAGCCCCAGCATTTT. Amino acid sequence: CASSLQGGQPQHF. This rearrangement joins TRBV7-9 to TRBJ1-5; D perhaps matches TRBD1 (5 bases). This CDR3 has 13 amino acids. Germline lookup yields CDR1 SEHNR and CDR2 FQNEAQ (reference sequence). Trimming stripped 2 bases from V and 7 bases from J, with 9 bases between.